A single sample is the source of the 17 T cell receptor beta chains below, sequenced in a study of CXCR3-negative and CXCR3-positive naive CD8 T cells. UMI-tagged TRB cDNA libraries were built via 5' RACE. TCRdb reanalyzed the 5' RACE reads and collapses them to one entry per CDR3 protein, without DNA. The sample has under 85,000 distinct CDR3 sequences, and its top ten clones hold 1.5% to 2%. Sequencing was performed on naive CXCR3- CD8+ T cells from blood. Sample subset: CD45RO-CCR7+CD27+CD95- naive CD8+ T cells lacking CXCR3 (TNR3-). These receptors all come from a human donor in good health. Some clones in this sample may be carry-over from other donors' samples.

The chain is built from TRBV14 and TRBJ2-1; absent DNA, TCRdb's TRBD2 call cannot be checked. This CDR3 spans 19 amino acids. The germline V gene encodes CDR1 SGHDN and CDR2 FVKESK. The CDR3 here is CASSQGLLAVKSSYNEQFF.

The genes are TRBV2 and TRBJ2-7. Germline CDR1 reads SNHLY; CDR2 reads FYNNEI. The CDR3 has 11 residues. CDR3 amino acids: CASRTFYEQYF. Filled out from reference TRBV2 and TRBJ2-7, the complete variable domain reads EPEVTQTPSHQVTQMGQEVILRCVPISNHLYFYWYRQILGQKVEFLVSFYNNEISEKSEIFDDQFSVERPDGSNFTLKIRSTKLEDSAMYFCASRTFYEQYFGPGTRLTVT.

The chain employs TRBV11-3 and TRBJ1-1. The CDR3 contains 11 residues. Germline V CDR1 and CDR2: SGHNT, YENEEA. The CDR3 region is CASSSELGAFF.

The chain is built from TRBV7-8 and TRBJ2-7; TCRdb outputs TRBD2, but without DNA this stays unchecked. Germline V gene sequence: CDR1 SGHVS, CDR2 FQNEAQ. The CDR3 runs 20 residues. The chain's CDR3 is CASSLADSGAVVGALGEQYF.

The chain joins TRBV5-1 to TRBJ2-2; TCRdb gives TRBD1 as the D gene, but with no DNA this cannot be confirmed. Germline V lookup: CDR1 SGHRS, CDR2 YFSETQ. CDR3 size: 16 residues. CDR3 residues: CASRGRTGGFAGELFF.

The chain employs TRBV15 and TRBJ1-5. Germline V lookup: CDR1 LNHNV, CDR2 YYDKDF (reference sequence). CDR3 length equals 15 residues. The CDR3 sequence is CATSGGWAPNQPQHF. The complete variable domain, with remaining parts taken from reference TRBV15 and TRBJ1-5, reads DAMVIQNPRYQVTQFGKPVTLSCSQTLNHNVMYWYQQKSSQAPKLLFHYYDKDFNNEADTPDNFQSRRPNTSFCFLDIRSPGLGDTAMYLCATSGGWAPNQPQHFGDGTRLSIL.

This CDR3 reads CASLGTGLTYEQYF. The chain uses TRBV28 and TRBJ2-7; TCRdb picks TRBD1, but there is no DNA to check that call. The CDR3 totals 14 residues. CDR1 and CDR2 (germline): MDHEN, SYDVKM.

This chain uses TRBV4-3 with TRBJ2-5; the TCRdb call, TRBD1, lacks DNA for checking. The germline gives CDR1 LGHNA, CDR2 YSLEER. The CDR3 sequence is 17 residues long. The CDR3 loop reads CASSHPGGPRYQETQYF.

The chain joins TRBV7-3 to TRBJ2-1. Per the germline V gene, CDR1 is SGHTA and CDR2 is FQGTGA. The CDR3 consists of 13 residues. CDR3 sequence: CASSLNDGMGQFF.

V and J are TRBV5-1 and TRBJ2-7. CDR1 is SGHRS and CDR2 is YFSETQ in the germline V gene. The length of the CDR3 is 14 residues. This chain's CDR3 is CASSLDGVSYEQYF.

The chain joins TRBV5-1 to TRBJ2-7; TCRdb outputs TRBD1, but without DNA this stays unchecked. Per germline, CDR1 SGHRS and CDR2 YFSETQ. There are 15 residues in the CDR3. This CDR3 reads CASSLAYGNSYEQYF.

J is TRBJ2-1 and V is TRBV14; TCRdb reports TRBD2, a call that lacks DNA to check it against. The CDR3 length is 15 residues. Germline loops: CDR1 SGHDN, CDR2 FVKESK. Here the CDR3 reads CASSQLAGGPNEQFF.

This chain uses TRBV11-2 with TRBJ2-1; TCRdb's D gene call, TRBD1, goes unchecked for lack of DNA. Germline V gene data show CDR1 as SGHAT and CDR2 as FQNNGV. There are 18 residues in the CDR3. The CDR3 sequence: CASSLDQGTVSSYNEQFF. Variable domain in full (rest from reference TRBV11-2 and TRBJ2-1): EAGVAQSPRYKIIEKRQSVAFWCNPISGHATLYWYQQILGQGPKLLIQFQNNGVVDDSQLPKDRFSAERLKGVDSTLKIQPAKLEDSAVYLCASSLDQGTVSSYNEQFFGPGTRLTVL.

The rearrangement links TRBV28 to TRBJ2-5; checking the TCRdb D call of TRBD2 is not possible without DNA. Germline V gene sequence: CDR1 MDHEN, CDR2 SYDVKM. This CDR3 contains 14 residues. The CDR3 sequence is CASSLFLAKETQYF.

The CDR3 region is CASSVSGTASSYEQYF. The chain joins TRBV6-1 to TRBJ2-7; TCRdb lists TRBD2, though no DNA is available to test this call. The CDR3 spans 16 residues. Looked up from germline, CDR1 is MNHNS and CDR2 is SASEGT.

The CDR3 reads CSAADGRSSYNEQFF. The V call is TRBV20-1, the J call TRBJ2-1. The CDR3 spans 15 residues. Germline V gene sequence: CDR1 DFQATT, CDR2 SNEGSKA (reference sequence).

V is TRBV7-9 and J is TRBJ2-7. The CDR3 contains 12 residues. Germline assignment: CDR1 SEHNR and CDR2 FQNEAQ (reference sequence). CDR3 region: CASSLAGSEQYF.